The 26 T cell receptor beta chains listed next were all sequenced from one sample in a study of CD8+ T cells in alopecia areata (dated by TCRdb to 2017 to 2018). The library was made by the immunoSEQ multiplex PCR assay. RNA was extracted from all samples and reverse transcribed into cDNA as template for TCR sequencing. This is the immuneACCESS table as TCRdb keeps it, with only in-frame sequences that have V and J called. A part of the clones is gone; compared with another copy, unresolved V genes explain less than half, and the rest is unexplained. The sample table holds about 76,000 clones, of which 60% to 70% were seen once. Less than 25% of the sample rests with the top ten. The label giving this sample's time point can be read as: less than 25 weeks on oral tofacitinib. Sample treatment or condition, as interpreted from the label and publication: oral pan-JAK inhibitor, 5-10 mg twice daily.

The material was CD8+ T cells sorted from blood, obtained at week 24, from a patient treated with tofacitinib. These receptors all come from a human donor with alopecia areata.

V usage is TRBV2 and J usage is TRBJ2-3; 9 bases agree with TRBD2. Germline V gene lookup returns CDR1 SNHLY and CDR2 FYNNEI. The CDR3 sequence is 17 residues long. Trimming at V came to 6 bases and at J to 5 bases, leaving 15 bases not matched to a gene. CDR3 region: CASRATDAGGLIDTQYF. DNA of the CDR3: TGTGCCAGCAGAGCCACCGATGCGGGGGGGCTGATAGATACGCAGTATTTT.

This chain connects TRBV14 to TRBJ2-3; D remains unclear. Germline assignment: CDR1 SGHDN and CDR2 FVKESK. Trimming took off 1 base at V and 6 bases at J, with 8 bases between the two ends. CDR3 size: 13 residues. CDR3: CASSQGIRDTQYF. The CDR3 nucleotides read TGTGCCAGCAGCCAAGGAATCAGGGATACGCAGTATTTT.

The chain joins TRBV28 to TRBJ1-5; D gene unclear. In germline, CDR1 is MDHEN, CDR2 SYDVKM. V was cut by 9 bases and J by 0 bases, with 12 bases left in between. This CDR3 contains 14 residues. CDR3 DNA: TGTGCCAGTCTAGGAGGGTATAGCAATCAGCCCCAGCATTTT. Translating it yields CASLGGYSNQPQHF.

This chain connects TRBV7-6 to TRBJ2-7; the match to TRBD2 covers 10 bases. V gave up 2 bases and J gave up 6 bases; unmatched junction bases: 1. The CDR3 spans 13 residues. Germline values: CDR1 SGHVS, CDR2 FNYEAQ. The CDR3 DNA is TGTGCCAGCAGCTTACTAGCGGGAGTCGAGCAGTACTTC. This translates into CASSLLAGVEQYF.

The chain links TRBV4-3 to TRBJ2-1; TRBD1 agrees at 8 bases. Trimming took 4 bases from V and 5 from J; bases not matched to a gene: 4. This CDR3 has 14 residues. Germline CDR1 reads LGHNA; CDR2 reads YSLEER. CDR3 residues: CASSRDRLNNEQFF. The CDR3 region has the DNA TGCGCCAGCAGCCGGGACAGGTTAAACAATGAGCAGTTCTTC.

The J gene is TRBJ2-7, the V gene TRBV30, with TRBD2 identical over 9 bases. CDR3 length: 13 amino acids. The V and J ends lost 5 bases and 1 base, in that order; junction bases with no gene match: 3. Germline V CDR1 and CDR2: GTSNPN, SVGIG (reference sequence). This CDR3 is CAWWTSASYEQYF. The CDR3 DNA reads TGTGCCTGGTGGACTAGCGCGTCCTACGAGCAGTACTTC.

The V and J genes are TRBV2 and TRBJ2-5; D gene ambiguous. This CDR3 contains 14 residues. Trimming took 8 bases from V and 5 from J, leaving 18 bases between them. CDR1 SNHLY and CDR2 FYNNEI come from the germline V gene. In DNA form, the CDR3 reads TGTGCCAGCGAGGAGTACTATCCGGCGGAGACCCAGTACTTC. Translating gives CASEEYYPAETQYF.

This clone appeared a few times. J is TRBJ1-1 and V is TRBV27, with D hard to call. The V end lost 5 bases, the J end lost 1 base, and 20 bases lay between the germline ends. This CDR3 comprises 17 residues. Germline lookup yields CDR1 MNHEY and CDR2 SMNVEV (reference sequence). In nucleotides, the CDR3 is TGTGCCAGCAGTCCCGCACTGAATTATGTAGGGAACACTGAAGCTTTCTTT. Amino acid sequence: CASSPALNYVGNTEAFF.

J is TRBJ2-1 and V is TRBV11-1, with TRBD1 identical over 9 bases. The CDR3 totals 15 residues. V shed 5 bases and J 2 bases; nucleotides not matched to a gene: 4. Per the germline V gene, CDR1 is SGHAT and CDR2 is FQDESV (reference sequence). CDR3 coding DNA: TGTGCCAGCAGCCTAGGACAGGGGACCTACAATGAGCAGTTCTTC. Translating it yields CASSLGQGTYNEQFF. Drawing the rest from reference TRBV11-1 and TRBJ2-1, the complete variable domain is EAEVAQSPRYKITEKSQAVAFWCDPISGHATLYWYRQILGQGPELLVQFQDESVVDDSQLPKDRFSAERLKGVDSTLKIQPAELGDSAMYLCASSLGQGTYNEQFFGPGTRLTVL.

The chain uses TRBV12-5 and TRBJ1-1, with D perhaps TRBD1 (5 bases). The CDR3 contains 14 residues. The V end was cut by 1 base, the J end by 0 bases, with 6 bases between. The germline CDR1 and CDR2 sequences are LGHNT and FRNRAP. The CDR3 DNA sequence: TGTGCTAGTGGTTTGGGGGGCGTGAACACTGAAGCTTTCTTT. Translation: CASGLGGVNTEAFF.

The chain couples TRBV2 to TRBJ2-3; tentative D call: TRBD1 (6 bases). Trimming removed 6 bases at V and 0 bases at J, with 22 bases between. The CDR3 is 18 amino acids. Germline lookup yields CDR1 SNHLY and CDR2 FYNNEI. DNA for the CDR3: TGTGCCAGCAGCTTAGCAGGGGAAGGAGCGGCTAGCACAGATACGCAGTATTTT. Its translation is CASSLAGEGAASTDTQYF.

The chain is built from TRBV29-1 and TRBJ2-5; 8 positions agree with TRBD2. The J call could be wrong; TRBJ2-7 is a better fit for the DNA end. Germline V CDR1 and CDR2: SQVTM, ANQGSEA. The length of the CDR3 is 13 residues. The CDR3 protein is CSVSGGTSYEQYF. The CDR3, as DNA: TGCAGCGTTAGCGGGGGAACCTCCTACGAGCAGTACTTC.

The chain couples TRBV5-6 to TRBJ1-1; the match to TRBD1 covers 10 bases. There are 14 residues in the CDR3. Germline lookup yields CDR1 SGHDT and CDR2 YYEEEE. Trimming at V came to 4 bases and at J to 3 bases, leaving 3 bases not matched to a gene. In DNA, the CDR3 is TGTGCCAGCAGCGACAGGGGGCAGGACACTGAAGCTTTCTTT. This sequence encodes CASSDRGQDTEAFF.

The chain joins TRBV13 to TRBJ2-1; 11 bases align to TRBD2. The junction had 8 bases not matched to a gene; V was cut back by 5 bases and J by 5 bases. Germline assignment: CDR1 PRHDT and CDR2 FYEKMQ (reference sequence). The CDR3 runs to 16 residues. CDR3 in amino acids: CASSGQSSGGDNEQFF. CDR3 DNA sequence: TGTGCCAGCAGCGGACAAAGTAGCGGGGGGGACAATGAGCAGTTCTTC.

DNA for the CDR3: TGTGCCAGCAGTTTAACAGGGGCGGACTCCTACGAGCAGTACTTC. Its translation: CASSLTGADSYEQYF. The rearrangement joins TRBV27 to TRBJ2-7, with TRBD1 matching 7 bases. CDR3 length: 15 amino acids. In germline, CDR1 is MNHEY, CDR2 SMNVEV (reference sequence). The J segment lost 0 bases and the V segment lost 2 bases, leaving 4 bases of the junction unmatched.

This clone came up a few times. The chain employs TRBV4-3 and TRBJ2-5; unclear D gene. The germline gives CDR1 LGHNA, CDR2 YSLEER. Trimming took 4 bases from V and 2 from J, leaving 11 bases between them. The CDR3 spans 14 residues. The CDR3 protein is CASSPVEGQETQYF. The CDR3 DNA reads TGCGCCAGCAGCCCCGTTGAAGGACAAGAGACCCAGTACTTC.

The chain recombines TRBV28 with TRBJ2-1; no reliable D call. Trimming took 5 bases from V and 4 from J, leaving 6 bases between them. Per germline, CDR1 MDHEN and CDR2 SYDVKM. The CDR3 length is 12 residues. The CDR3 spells CASSAQYNEQFF. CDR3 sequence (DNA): TGTGCCAGCAGTGCTCAATACAATGAGCAGTTCTTC.

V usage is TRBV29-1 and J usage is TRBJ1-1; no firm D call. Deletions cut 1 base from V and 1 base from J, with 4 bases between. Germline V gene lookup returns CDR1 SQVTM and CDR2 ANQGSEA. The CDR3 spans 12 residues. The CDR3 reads CSVEAQNTEAFF. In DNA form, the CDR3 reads TGCAGCGTTGAAGCACAGAACACTGAAGCTTTCTTT.

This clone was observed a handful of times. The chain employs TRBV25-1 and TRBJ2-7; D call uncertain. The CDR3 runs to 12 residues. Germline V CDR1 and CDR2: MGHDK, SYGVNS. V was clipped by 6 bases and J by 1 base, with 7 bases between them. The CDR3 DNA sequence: TGTGCCAGCAGAAGGGCGTCCTACGAGCAGTACTTC. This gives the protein CASRRASYEQYF.

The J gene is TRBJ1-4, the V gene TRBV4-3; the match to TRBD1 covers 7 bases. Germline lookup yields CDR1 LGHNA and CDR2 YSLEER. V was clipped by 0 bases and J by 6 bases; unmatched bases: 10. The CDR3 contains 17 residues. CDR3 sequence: CASSQDPMTGSDEKLFF. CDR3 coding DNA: TGCGCCAGCAGCCAAGATCCGATGACAGGGTCCGATGAAAAACTGTTTTTT.

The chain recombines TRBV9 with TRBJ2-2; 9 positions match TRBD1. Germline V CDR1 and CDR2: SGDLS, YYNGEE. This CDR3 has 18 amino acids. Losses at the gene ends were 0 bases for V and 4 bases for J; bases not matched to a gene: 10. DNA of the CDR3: TGTGCCAGCAGCGTAGCCGGGACAGGGAGCTGGGGCACCGGGGAGCTGTTTTTT. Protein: CASSVAGTGSWGTGELFF.

CDR3 sequence reads: CASSQDYVNEQYF. CDR3 bases: TGCGCCAGCAGCCAAGATTATGTCAACGAGCAGTACTTC. The chain uses TRBV4-3 and TRBJ2-7; no reliable D call. CDR1 is LGHNA and CDR2 is YSLEER in the germline V gene. The CDR3 has 13 amino acids. Trimming removed 0 bases from V and 5 bases from J, with 8 bases in between.

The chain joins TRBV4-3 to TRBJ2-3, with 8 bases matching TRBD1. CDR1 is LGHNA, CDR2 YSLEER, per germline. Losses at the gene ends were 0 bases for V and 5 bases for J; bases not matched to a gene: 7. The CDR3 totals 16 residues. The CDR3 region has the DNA TGCGCCAGCAGCCAAGAGAGGACAGGGATGTTAGATACGCAGTATTTT. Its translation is CASSQERTGMLDTQYF.

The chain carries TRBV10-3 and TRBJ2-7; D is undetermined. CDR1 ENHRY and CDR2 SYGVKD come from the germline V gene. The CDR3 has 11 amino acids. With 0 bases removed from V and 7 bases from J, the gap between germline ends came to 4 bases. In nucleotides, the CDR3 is TGTGCCATCAGTGAGTCGGGGGAGCAGTACTTC. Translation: CAISESGEQYF.

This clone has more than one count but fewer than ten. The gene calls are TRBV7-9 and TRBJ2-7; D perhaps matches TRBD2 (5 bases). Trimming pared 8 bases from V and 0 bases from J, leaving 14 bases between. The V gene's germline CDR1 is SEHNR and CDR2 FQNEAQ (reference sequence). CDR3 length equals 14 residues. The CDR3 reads CASHSSSDSYEQYF. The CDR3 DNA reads TGTGCCAGCCATTCTAGCTCGGACTCCTACGAGCAGTACTTC.

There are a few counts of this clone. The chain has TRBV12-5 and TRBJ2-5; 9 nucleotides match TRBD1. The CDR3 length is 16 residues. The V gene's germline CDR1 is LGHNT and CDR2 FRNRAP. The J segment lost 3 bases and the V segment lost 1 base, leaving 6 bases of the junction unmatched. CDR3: CASGLGQGDIKETQYF. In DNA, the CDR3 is TGTGCTAGTGGTTTGGGACAGGGGGATATTAAAGAGACCCAGTACTTC. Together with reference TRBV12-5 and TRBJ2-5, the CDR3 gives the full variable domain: DARVTQTPRHKVTEMGQEVTMRCQPILGHNTVFWYRQTMMQGLELLAYFRNRAPLDDSGMPKDRFSAEMPDATLATLKIQPSEPRDSAVYFCASGLGQGDIKETQYFGPGTRLLVL.